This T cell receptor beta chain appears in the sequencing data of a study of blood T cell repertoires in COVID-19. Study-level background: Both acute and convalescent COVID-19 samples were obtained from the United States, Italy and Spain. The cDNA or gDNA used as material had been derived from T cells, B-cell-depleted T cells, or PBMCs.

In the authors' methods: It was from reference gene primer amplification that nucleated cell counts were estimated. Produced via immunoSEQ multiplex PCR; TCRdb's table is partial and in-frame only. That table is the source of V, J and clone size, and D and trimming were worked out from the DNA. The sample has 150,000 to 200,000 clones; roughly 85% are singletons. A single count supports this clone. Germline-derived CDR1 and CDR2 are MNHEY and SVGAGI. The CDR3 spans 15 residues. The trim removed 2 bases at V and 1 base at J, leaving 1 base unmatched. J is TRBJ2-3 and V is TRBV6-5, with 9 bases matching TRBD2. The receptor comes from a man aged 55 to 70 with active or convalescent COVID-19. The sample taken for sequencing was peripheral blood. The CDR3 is CASSYLAGRTDTQYF. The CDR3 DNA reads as TGTGCCAGCAGTTACCTAGCGGGGCGCACAGATACGCAGTATTTT.